This TCR beta chain was observed in a study of blood T cell repertoires in COVID-19. The data were produced by immunoSEQ multiplex PCR, yet TCRdb's version contains in-frame clones alone and is incomplete. The data show 650,000 to 800,000 clones, with more than 80% seen just once and more than 0.25% held by the top ten. V lost 5 bases and J 4 bases, leaving 17 bases between the germline ends. This CDR3 spans 15 amino acids. Germline CDR1 is SGHVS and CDR2 is FNYEAQ. Sequencing was carried out using peripheral blood. The chain joins TRBV7-6 to TRBJ1-2; D perhaps matches TRBD1 (5 bases). This clonotype was sampled from a woman aged 18-29 years with acute or convalescent COVID-19. The CDR3 sequence is CASSPVRDFSYGYTF. The DNA of the CDR3 is TGTGCCAGCAGCCCTGTAAGGGACTTTTCCTATGGCTACACCTTC.